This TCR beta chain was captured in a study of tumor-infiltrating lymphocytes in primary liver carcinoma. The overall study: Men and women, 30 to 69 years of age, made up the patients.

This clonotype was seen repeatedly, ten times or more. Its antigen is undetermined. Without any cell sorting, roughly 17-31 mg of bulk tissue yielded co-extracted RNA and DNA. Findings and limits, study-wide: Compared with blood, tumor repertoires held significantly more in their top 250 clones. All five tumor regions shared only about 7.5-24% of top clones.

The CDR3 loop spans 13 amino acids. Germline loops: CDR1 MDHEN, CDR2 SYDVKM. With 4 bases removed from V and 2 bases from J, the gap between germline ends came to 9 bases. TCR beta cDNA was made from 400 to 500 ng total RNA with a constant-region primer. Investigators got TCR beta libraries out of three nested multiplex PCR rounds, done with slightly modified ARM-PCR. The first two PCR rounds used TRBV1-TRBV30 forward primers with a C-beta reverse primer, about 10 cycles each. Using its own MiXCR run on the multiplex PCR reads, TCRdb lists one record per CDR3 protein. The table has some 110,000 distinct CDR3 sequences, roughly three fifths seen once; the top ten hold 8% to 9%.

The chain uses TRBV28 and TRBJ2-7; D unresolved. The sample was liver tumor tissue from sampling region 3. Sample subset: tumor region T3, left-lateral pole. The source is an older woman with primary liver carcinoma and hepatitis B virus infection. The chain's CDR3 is CASSSTATYEQYF. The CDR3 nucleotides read TGTGCCAGCAGTTCAACGGCTACCTACGAGCAGTACTTC.